The entry below describes one T cell receptor (beta chain). Its antigen is not known. Time point defined: sample taken at primary tumor resection. Untreated early-stage non-small cell lung cancer patients, 55 to 85 in total, were the donors. Frozen PBMC, nontumor lung or tumor provided whole RNA, which was sequenced unsorted. This specimen comes from a study of spatial heterogeneity in lung cancer. Overall study: Matched bulk RNA-seq gave a T cell module score that correlated strongly with tumor-region TCR transcript counts. Notes on the study in general: Within tumors, counts of expanded alpha and beta TCRs tracked tumor mutation counts. When ubiquitous and regional expanded TCRs were counted, their numbers tracked ubiquitous and regional nonsynonymous mutations, respectively.

TCRdb ran MiXCR on the 5' RACE reads and lists one entry per CDR3 protein. Among about 3,800 distinct CDR3 sequences listed, roughly a third were seen once. CDR1 and CDR2 (germline): MDHEN, SYDVKM. The V end lost 5 bases, the J end lost 1 base, and 8 bases lay between the germline ends. The CDR3 is made up of 13 amino acids. The chain uses TRBV28 and TRBJ2-5; possible D gene TRBD1, 7 bases. This clonotype was sampled from a male donor with early-stage non-small cell lung cancer. Sequenced material: lung tumor tissue, taken at surgery. DNA for the CDR3: TGTGCCAGCAGTCAGGGGGGCCAAGAGACCCAGTACTTC. Its protein product is CASSQGGQETQYF.